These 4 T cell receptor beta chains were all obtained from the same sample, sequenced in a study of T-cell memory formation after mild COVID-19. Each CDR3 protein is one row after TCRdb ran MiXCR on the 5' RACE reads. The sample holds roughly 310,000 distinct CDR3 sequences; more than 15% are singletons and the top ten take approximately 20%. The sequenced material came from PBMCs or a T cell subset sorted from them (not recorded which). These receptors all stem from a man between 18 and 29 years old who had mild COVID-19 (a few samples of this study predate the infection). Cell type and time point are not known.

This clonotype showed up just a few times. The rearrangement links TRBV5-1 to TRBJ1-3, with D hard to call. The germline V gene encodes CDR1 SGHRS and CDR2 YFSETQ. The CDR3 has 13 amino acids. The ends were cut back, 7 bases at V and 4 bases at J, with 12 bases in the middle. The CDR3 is CASPEGPGNTIYF. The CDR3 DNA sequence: TGCGCCAGCCCCGAGGGTCCAGGAAACACCATATATTTT.

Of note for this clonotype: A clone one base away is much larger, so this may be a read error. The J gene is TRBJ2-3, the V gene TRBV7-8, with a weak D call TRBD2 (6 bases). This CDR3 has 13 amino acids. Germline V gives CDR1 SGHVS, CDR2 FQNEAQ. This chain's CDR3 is CSSSLEYRGCEYF. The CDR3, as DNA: TGTTCCAGCAGCTTAGAATATCGGGGGTGCGAGTATTTT.

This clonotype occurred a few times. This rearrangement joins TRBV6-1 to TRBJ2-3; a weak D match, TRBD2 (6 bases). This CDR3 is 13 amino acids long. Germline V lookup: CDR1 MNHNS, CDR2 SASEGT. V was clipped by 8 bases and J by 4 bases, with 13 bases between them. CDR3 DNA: TGTGCCAGCGGGAGGTCAGTCGCAGATACGCAGTATTTT. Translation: CASGRSVADTQYF.

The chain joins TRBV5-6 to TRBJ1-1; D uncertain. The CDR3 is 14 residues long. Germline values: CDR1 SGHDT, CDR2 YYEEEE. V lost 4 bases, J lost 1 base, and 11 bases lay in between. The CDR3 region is CASSPVVRNTEAFF. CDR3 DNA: TGTGCCAGCAGCCCCGTCGTGCGGAACACTGAAGCTTTCTTT.